The next 17 T cell receptor beta chains were all read from a single sample in a study of quantifying T cell responses using KT2 cells. Study in general: RNA was reverse transcribed with TCR alpha and beta constant-region primers.

An oligo carrying a UMI was ligated to the cDNA 3' end. The first PCR ran approximately 4 cycles with an equimolar RC1.1 and RC1.2 beta primer mix. One entry per CDR3 protein, called by TCRdb with MiXCR from the UMI-ligation and nested PCR reads. The table shows 45,000 to 65,000 distinct CDR3 sequences, with 9% to 15% occurring only once. Sequences were obtained from PBMCs spiked with cells of the T cell clone KT2. The receptors stem from a human donor.

This clonotype was detected a few times. This rearrangement joins TRBV5-1 to TRBJ1-1; D may be TRBD1 (5 bases). Germline V gene lookup returns CDR1 SGHRS and CDR2 YFSETQ. V dropped 3 bases and J dropped 0 bases, with 15 bases sitting between them. The CDR3 covers 16 residues. This chain's CDR3 is CASSSRSQGLNTEAFF. The DNA for the CDR3 is TGCGCCAGCAGCTCCCGAAGTCAGGGCTTGAACACTGAAGCTTTCTTT.

The rearrangement links TRBV6-5 to TRBJ2-7, with D possibly matching TRBD1 (6 bases). V was pared by 7 bases and J by 5 bases, with 24 bases between. The CDR3 has 16 amino acids. The germline V gene has CDR1 MNHEY and CDR2 SVGAGI. The CDR3 DNA reads TGTGCCAGCACCCCCGGCTATACAGGGAATCCCCACGAGCAGTACTTC. Protein sequence: CASTPGYTGNPHEQYF.

This clonotype was counted ten times or more. CDR3 coding DNA: TGTGCCAGCAGCGTAGGAGACACTGAAGCTTTCTTT. Protein: CASSVGDTEAFF. The chain couples TRBV9 to TRBJ1-1; D gene ambiguous. The CDR3 covers 12 residues. V lost 0 bases and J 3 bases, leaving 3 bases between the germline ends. Per the germline V gene, CDR1 is SGDLS and CDR2 is YYNGEE.

The V gene is TRBV6-1, the J gene TRBJ1-2, with a tentative D call TRBD1 (5 bases). Germline V gene data show CDR1 as MNHNS and CDR2 as SASEGT. V lost 5 bases, J lost 4 bases, and 11 bases lay in between. The CDR3 consists of 13 residues. DNA for the CDR3: TGTGCCAGCAGTAAGGAGGGGACCTATGGCTACACCTTC. Its protein product is CASSKEGTYGYTF.

This clonotype has a count of ten or more. This chain uses TRBV3-1 with TRBJ2-7; 7 positions match TRBD1. The V gene end was trimmed by 1 base and the J gene end by 4 bases; junction bases not matched to a gene: 4. CDR3 length: 14 residues. CDR1 and CDR2 from the germline V gene are LGHDT and YNNKEL (reference sequence). CDR3 sequence: CASSQVRGPYEQYF. The DNA for the CDR3 is TGTGCCAGCAGCCAAGTAAGGGGGCCGTACGAGCAGTACTTC.

This clonotype was observed many times. The chain employs TRBV7-2 and TRBJ2-3; 9 nucleotides match TRBD2. CDR1 is SGHTA, CDR2 FQGNSA, per germline. V lost 0 bases and J lost 8; bases outside the gene matches: 15. This CDR3 has 18 amino acids. CDR3 DNA sequence: TGTGCCAGCAGCTTAGCTCCGGGACTAGCTGGGCCCGTCCGTACGCAGTATTTT. Translation gives CASSLAPGLAGPVRTQYF.

This clonotype was found a few times. The CDR3 loop is CASTRRYRAQETQYF. The CDR3 DNA sequence: TGTGCCAGCACTCGTAGATACAGGGCACAAGAGACCCAGTACTTC. The genes are TRBV7-2 and TRBJ2-5; tentatively, D is TRBD1 (6 bases). Deletions cut 7 bases from V and 2 bases from J, with 17 bases between. The CDR3 spans 15 residues. CDR1 is SGHTA and CDR2 is FQGNSA in the germline V gene.

V gene TRBV6-1 combines with J gene TRBJ2-1, with D hard to call. V dropped 1 base and J dropped 5 bases, with 9 bases sitting between them. The length of the CDR3 is 14 residues. Per germline, CDR1 MNHNS and CDR2 SASEGT. This CDR3 is CASSEGTDHNEQFF. CDR3 DNA: TGTGCCAGCAGTGAAGGTACGGATCACAATGAGCAGTTCTTC.

The chain joins TRBV28 to TRBJ2-7; D is perhaps TRBD1 (6 bases). The CDR3 is made up of 14 amino acids. V gave up 5 bases and J gave up 1 base, with 12 bases separating them. CDR1 and CDR2 (germline): MDHEN, SYDVKM. This chain's CDR3 is CASSTPGQSYEQYF. The CDR3, as DNA: TGTGCCAGCAGTACCCCTGGACAGTCCTACGAGCAGTACTTC.

This clonotype was seen ten or more times. The gene calls are TRBV12-5 and TRBJ1-1, with D possibly being TRBD1 (5 bases). Germline CDR1 LGHNT, CDR2 FRNRAP. V lost 0 bases to trimming and J lost 1 base, with 18 bases between them. This CDR3 contains 18 residues. The CDR3 sequence is CASGLVVLEGQGNTEAFF. In nucleotides, the CDR3 is TGTGCTAGTGGTTTGGTAGTTTTGGAGGGGCAGGGGAACACTGAAGCTTTCTTT.

This clonotype appeared many times. This chain connects TRBV7-9 to TRBJ1-2; TRBD1 matches at 8 bases. CDR3 size: 15 residues. Per germline, CDR1 SEHNR and CDR2 FQNEAQ (reference sequence). V lost 4 bases and J lost 8; bases outside the gene matches: 12. CDR3: CASSSQPQGAHGYTF. The CDR3 nucleotides read TGTGCCAGCAGCTCACAACCCCAGGGGGCTCACGGCTACACCTTC.

The rearrangement uses TRBV3-1 and TRBJ2-7; 7 bases are a match to TRBD1. The V segment lost 4 bases and the J segment 9 bases; nucleotides outside the gene matches: 12. The CDR3 is made up of 14 amino acids. CDR1 is LGHDT, CDR2 YNNKEL, per germline (reference sequence). The CDR3 region is CASSPGTVYGGQYF. The DNA of the CDR3 is TGTGCCAGCAGCCCGGGGACAGTATATGGTGGGCAGTACTTC.

The chain uses TRBV5-1 and TRBJ2-5; weak D call: TRBD2 (5 bases). Trimming removed 5 bases at V and 1 base at J, with 18 bases between. The length of the CDR3 is 16 residues. CDR1 is SGHRS, CDR2 YFSETQ, per germline. CDR3 sequence: CASSFGGSGSQETQYF. In nucleotides, the CDR3 is TGCGCCAGCAGTTTTGGTGGGAGTGGTAGCCAAGAGACCCAGTACTTC.

This clonotype appeared many times. This chain uses TRBV20-1 with TRBJ2-1; 7 bases line up with TRBD1. CDR1 is DFQATT and CDR2 is SNEGSKA in the germline V gene (reference sequence). The CDR3 is made up of 13 amino acids. Trimming took 3 bases from V and 5 from J; bases not matched to a gene: 4. For the CDR3, the DNA is TGCAGTGCTAGTTCCGACAGGGACAATGAGCAGTTCTTC. Translating it yields CSASSDRDNEQFF.

CDR3 residues: CASSLAVNTGELFF. The DNA of the CDR3 is TGTGCCAGCAGCTTAGCAGTGAACACCGGGGAGCTGTTTTTT. V usage is TRBV11-2 and J usage is TRBJ2-2; no clear D gene. This CDR3 is built from 14 residues. Trimming cost V 1 base and J 1 base, with 4 bases left between them. Looked up from germline, CDR1 is SGHAT and CDR2 is FQNNGV.

This clonotype was found many times. The chain couples TRBV20-1 to TRBJ1-2; D unclear. The V gene's germline CDR1 is DFQATT and CDR2 SNEGSKA (reference sequence). The CDR3 has 11 amino acids. CDR3 amino acids: CSPSPNYGYTF. In DNA form, the CDR3 reads TGCAGCCCCTCTCCTAACTATGGCTACACCTTC.

The chain's CDR3 is CASSPLQPDPKYEQYF. DNA of the CDR3: TGTGCCAGCAGCCCCCTCCAACCTGACCCAAAGTACGAGCAGTACTTC. V is TRBV7-9 and J is TRBJ2-7, with D hard to call. Trimming pared 5 bases from V and 4 bases from J, leaving 21 bases between. This CDR3 is built from 16 residues. Per germline, CDR1 SEHNR and CDR2 FQNEAQ (reference sequence).